This passage covers 29 T cell receptor beta chains from one sample sequenced in a study of blood T cells in healthy people across ages (dated by TCRdb to the mid-2010s). The library came from 5' RACE. TCRdb records Illumina HiSeq 2500 as the sequencer. A second PCR of 7 to 11 cycles was run with a J-beta primer mix and a sample-barcoded 5' primer. TCRdb reprocessed the public reads (quality trimming at Q25 with fastp, clone calling with MiXCR) and kept in-frame beta chains. Rows are combined by CDR3 protein, so each entry shows the most common genes and DNA. This sample gives 800,000 to 1,300,000 distinct CDR3 sequences in total; approximately 26% of them show up just once. Together, the top ten hold approximately 0.75% of the sample. The same specimen was also included in a second study, on T cells of mothers and their children.

The sequenced sample was blood. These receptors were taken from a girl aged 2 to 9 in good health.

The CDR3 region has the DNA TGTGCCAGCAGTCCCAACGGGGCCGTGGGCCCAGATACGCAGTATTTT. It specifies CASSPNGAVGPDTQYF. This chain uses TRBV27 with TRBJ2-3, with D perhaps assigned TRBD1 or TRBD2 (5 bases each). This CDR3 is built from 16 residues. Germline V gene data show CDR1 as MNHEY and CDR2 as SMNVEV (reference sequence). Trimming removed 5 bases at V and 4 bases at J, with 19 bases between.

This chain uses TRBV7-9 with TRBJ2-5, with D perhaps matching TRBD2 (5 bases). The J call is in doubt because the DNA end fits TRBJ2-1 better. There are 12 residues in the CDR3. The germline V gene has CDR1 SEHNR and CDR2 FQNEAQ (reference sequence). The CDR3 nucleotides are TGTGCCAGCACGCTTGGTGGGAGTGAGCAGTTCTTC. Its translation is CASTLGGSEQFF.

The chain couples TRBV20-1 to TRBJ1-1; weak D call: TRBD1 (5 bases). V lost 0 bases and J 3 bases, leaving 11 bases between the germline ends. Germline CDR1 DFQATT, CDR2 SNEGSKA (reference sequence). CDR3 length: 14 residues. CDR3 protein: CSAREGEGYTEAFF. CDR3 DNA sequence: TGCAGTGCTAGAGAAGGGGAAGGGTACACTGAAGCTTTCTTT.

This clonotype appeared a few times. The V gene is TRBV7-9, the J gene TRBJ1-1, with D hard to call. The CDR3 runs 15 residues. V lost 4 bases, J lost 3 bases, and 15 bases lay in between. The germline gives CDR1 SEHNR, CDR2 FQNEAQ (reference sequence). CDR3 loop: CASSSDRVTDTEAFF. The CDR3 DNA is TGTGCCAGCAGCTCAGATCGGGTCACAGACACTGAAGCTTTCTTT.

The V gene is TRBV6-5, the J gene TRBJ1-3, with D unclear. V lost 4 bases, J lost 4 bases, and 17 bases lay in between. The germline CDR1 and CDR2 sequences are MNHEY and SVGAGI. The CDR3 extends over 16 amino acids. Here the CDR3 reads CASSSVRGLWGNTIYF. In DNA, the CDR3 is TGTGCCAGCAGTTCCGTGAGAGGGTTATGGGGAAACACCATATATTTT.

The gene calls are TRBV15 and TRBJ2-5; maybe TRBD2 (7 bases). Germline V gives CDR1 LNHNV, CDR2 YYDKDF (reference sequence). The CDR3 is 16 amino acids. Trimming removed 0 bases at V and 5 bases at J, with 16 bases between. CDR3 residues: CATSRDLGGGRETQYF. CDR3 nucleotide sequence: TGTGCCACCAGCAGAGATTTGGGAGGGGGACGGGAGACCCAGTACTTC.

The CDR3 region is CASSQELGAWETQYF. CDR3 nucleotides: TGCGCCAGCAGCCAAGAATTGGGGGCGTGGGAGACCCAGTACTTC. This chain connects TRBV4-3 to TRBJ2-5; a weak D match, TRBD1 (6 bases). The CDR3 covers 15 residues. V was shortened by 0 bases and J by 5 bases, with 13 bases between the two germline ends. CDR1 is LGHNA, CDR2 YSLEER, per germline.

V and J are TRBV4-3 and TRBJ2-1; D possibly corresponds to TRBD1 (6 bases). Trimming pared 5 bases from V and 6 bases from J, leaving 14 bases between. The CDR3 has 14 amino acids. In germline, CDR1 is LGHNA, CDR2 YSLEER. In DNA, the CDR3 is TGCGCCAGCAGCTACAATGGGGGCCCCAATGAGCAGTTCTTC. Encoded protein: CASSYNGGPNEQFF.

A few counts support this clonotype. The gene calls are TRBV6-2 or TRBV6-3 and TRBJ2-1; possibly TRBD1 or TRBD2 for D (5 bases each). The J call may be mistaken, given a closer DNA end match to TRBJ2-7. Germline-derived CDR1 and CDR2 are MNHEY and SVGEGT. The CDR3 is 12 amino acids. Here the CDR3 reads CASSYSEGEQYF. The DNA for the CDR3 is TGTGCCAGCAGTTACTCAGAGGGGGAGCAGTACTTC.

In this sample, this clonotype turned up a few times. The CDR3 nucleotides read TGTGCCAGCAGCTATGGGACAGGGGGCGTCGAGCAGTACTTC. This sequence encodes CASSYGTGGVEQYF. V is TRBV7-9 and J is TRBJ2-7; 12 bases are shared with TRBD1. Unmatched junction bases numbered 4, after V lost 4 bases and J lost 6 bases. Germline CDR1 is SEHNR and CDR2 is FQNEAQ (reference sequence). The CDR3 sequence is 14 residues long.

This clonotype was counted a few times. The chain combines TRBV14 with TRBJ2-7; 11 bases are shared with TRBD2. CDR1 and CDR2 (germline): SGHDN, FVKESK. The CDR3 covers 15 residues. Unmatched junction bases numbered 2, after V lost 1 base and J lost 3 bases. This chain's CDR3 is CASSQVGLAGYEQYF. CDR3 in DNA: TGTGCCAGCAGCCAAGTAGGACTAGCGGGCTACGAGCAGTACTTC.

The chain recombines TRBV4-2 with TRBJ2-5; the D is unclear. This CDR3 region has 14 residues. V was cut by 0 bases and J by 2 bases, with 7 bases left in between. CDR1 is LGHNA, CDR2 YNFKEQ, per germline. CDR3 sequence reads: CASSQDELQETQYF. As DNA, the CDR3 is TGTGCCAGCAGCCAAGATGAACTACAAGAGACCCAGTACTTC.

The rearrangement joins TRBV12-3 or TRBV12-4 to TRBJ1-5; 10 bases agree with TRBD1. CDR3 size: 15 residues. Trimming removed 6 bases from V and 6 bases from J; junction bases left unmatched: 8. As DNA, the CDR3 is TGTGCCAGCAGGTTCGGACAGGGGGTGACTCAGCCCCAGCATTTT. Protein: CASRFGQGVTQPQHF.

This clonotype turned up a few times. The chain carries TRBV28 and TRBJ2-5; no definite D call. V was pared by 3 bases and J by 1 base, with 9 bases between. Germline CDR1 MDHEN, CDR2 SYDVKM. The CDR3 covers 14 residues. CDR3 sequence: CASSLRSSQETQYF. CDR3 nucleotide sequence: TGTGCCAGCAGTTTGAGGAGTTCCCAAGAGACCCAGTACTTC.

Remarks on this clonotype: A junction boundary mismatches the germline segment, possibly from a read error. The chain employs TRBV11-2 and TRBJ2-1; the D is unclear. Germline V CDR1 and CDR2: SGHAT, FQNNGV. The CDR3 contains 16 residues. The CDR3 loop is CASSLLGESSYNEQFF. The CDR3 coding sequence is TGCGCCAGCAGCTTATTGGGCGAGAGCTCCTACAATGAGCAGTTCTTC.

The J gene is TRBJ2-5, the V gene TRBV12-3 or TRBV12-4; D remains ambiguous. The J call is in doubt because the DNA end fits TRBJ2-7 better. CDR3 length: 14 amino acids. The CDR3: CASTHVGLGYEQYF. CDR3 nucleotides: TGTGCCAGCACCCACGTCGGTCTCGGTTACGAGCAGTACTTC.

The rearrangement links TRBV5-1 to TRBJ1-1; TRBD1 matches at 7 bases. CDR3 length equals 14 residues. J was trimmed by 4 bases and V by 5 bases; bases with no gene match: 8. Germline lookup yields CDR1 SGHRS and CDR2 YFSETQ. The CDR3 loop reads CASRKTGSTTEAFF. The CDR3, as DNA: TGCGCCAGCAGGAAGACAGGGTCAACCACTGAAGCTTTCTTT.

Details on this clonotype: Given the absence of the conserved phenylalanine or tryptophan at the CDR3 end, a read error is likely. The chain uses TRBV27 and TRBJ1-5, with D unclear. The germline V gene encodes CDR1 MNHEY and CDR2 SMNVEV (reference sequence). The CDR3 length is 13 residues. Trimming removed 0 bases at V and 2 bases at J, with 2 bases between. DNA for the CDR3: TGTGCCAGCAGTTTATCCCGCAATCAGCCCCAGCATCTT. It yields the protein CASSLSRNQPQHL.

The genes are TRBV20-1 and TRBJ1-2; 7 bases align to TRBD1. Germline lookup yields CDR1 DFQATT and CDR2 SNEGSKA (reference sequence). Trimming cost V 4 bases and J 2 bases; bases outside gene matches: 7. This CDR3 is built from 14 residues. The CDR3 coding sequence is TGCAGTGCTATAAGGACAGGCCAGAACTATGGCTACACCTTC. Translation gives CSAIRTGQNYGYTF.

This clonotype was detected a few times. The chain employs TRBV4-3 and TRBJ2-5, with a possible D match to TRBD1 (6 bases). The CDR3 sequence is 15 residues long. Germline values: CDR1 LGHNA, CDR2 YSLEER. V was cut by 4 bases and J by 2 bases, with 14 bases left in between. The CDR3 is CASSLAQGRQETQYF. The CDR3 DNA reads TGCGCCAGCAGCCTTGCACAGGGACGACAAGAGACCCAGTACTTC.

V usage is TRBV7-2 and J usage is TRBJ1-1; 8 nucleotides line up with TRBD1. With V trimmed by 8 bases and J by 3 bases, 14 bases remained unmatched. CDR1 is SGHTA, CDR2 FQGNSA, per germline. The CDR3 extends over 16 amino acids. This CDR3 reads CASGRTGKVLDTEAFF. The DNA of the CDR3 is TGTGCCAGCGGACGGACAGGGAAGGTCCTGGACACTGAAGCTTTCTTT.

The chain recombines TRBV20-1 with TRBJ1-2; D remains ambiguous. Per germline, CDR1 DFQATT and CDR2 SNEGSKA (reference sequence). The CDR3 sequence is 12 residues long. The V end was cut by 1 base, the J end by 3 bases, with 6 bases between. The chain's CDR3 is CSARGRDYGYTF. As DNA, the CDR3 is TGCAGTGCTAGAGGGCGCGACTATGGCTACACCTTC.

Points on this clonotype: This CDR3 is missing its conserved last phenylalanine or tryptophan, likely due to a read error. The chain uses TRBV11-2 and TRBJ2-5; D is unresolved. The end of the DNA is better explained by TRBJ2-1, so the J call may be wrong. Germline assignment: CDR1 SGHAT and CDR2 FQNNGV. There are 15 residues in the CDR3. The CDR3 sequence is CASSSTRFLAGEQFV. CDR3 coding DNA: TGTGCCAGCAGCTCCACGAGGTTTCTCGCTGGTGAGCAGTTCGTC.

In regard to this clonotype: An end of the junction does not agree with germline; a read error may underlie this. V and J are TRBV29-1 and TRBJ2-2; 9 bases line up with TRBD1. Germline CDR1 reads SQVTM; CDR2 reads ANQGSEA. The CDR3 length is 15 residues. The DNA of the CDR3 is TGCAGCGTCCCATCCAGGACAGGGGTCACCGGGGAGCTGCTTTTT. Translating gives CSVPSRTGVTGELLF.

The genes are TRBV29-1 and TRBJ2-5; 8 bases align to TRBD1. The DNA end lines up better with TRBJ2-7; the J call may be wrong. The CDR3 is 14 amino acids. Germline V CDR1 and CDR2: SQVTM, ANQGSEA. DNA for the CDR3: TGCAGCGTTGAATGGAGGGACAGGACCTACGAGCAGTACTTC. This translates into CSVEWRDRTYEQYF.

This clonotype was picked up a small number of times. The rearrangement uses TRBV4-1 and TRBJ2-4; no clear D. CDR1 is MGHRA, CDR2 YSYEKL, per germline. Trimming shortened V by 5 bases and J by 7 bases, and 24 bases separated the two germline ends. This CDR3 is built from 17 residues. CDR3 nucleotide sequence: TGCGCCAGCAGCGGCTATACGAGGCCTTGGGTCAAGAACATTCAGTACTTC. Translating gives CASSGYTRPWVKNIQYF.

This clonotype appeared a few times. V and J are TRBV11-2 and TRBJ2-7, with D unclear. The CDR3 is 13 residues long. V dropped 6 bases and J dropped 7 bases, with 16 bases sitting between them. CDR1 and CDR2 from the germline V gene are SGHAT and FQNNGV. CDR3 nucleotides: TGTGCCAGCAGTTTCGGTCGGGTCCCGGAGCAGTACTTC. It yields the protein CASSFGRVPEQYF.

The rearrangement joins TRBV7-3 to TRBJ1-2; D is uncertain. V gave up 5 bases and J gave up 11 bases, with 18 bases separating them. CDR3 length: 13 amino acids. Germline CDR1 and CDR2: SGHTA and FQGTGA. This chain's CDR3 is CASSPLGTGRYTF. CDR3 bases: TGTGCCAGCAGCCCGCTGGGAACGGGGAGATACACCTTC.

This clonotype was counted a few times. V gene TRBV11-2 combines with J gene TRBJ2-1, with D perhaps matching TRBD1 or TRBD2 (5 bases each). The CDR3 covers 14 residues. Trimming took 2 bases from V and 7 from J, leaving 12 bases between them. Germline values: CDR1 SGHAT, CDR2 FQNNGV. CDR3 sequence reads: CASSLYRDHNEQFF. CDR3 nucleotides: TGTGCCAGCAGCTTATATCGGGACCATAATGAGCAGTTCTTC.